The TCR beta chain under discussion was sequenced for a study of T cells in Graves' hyperthyroidism and ophthalmopathy (dated by TCRdb to the late 2010s). Notes on the research overall: Peripheral blood samples were taken at the time of initial diagnosis, prior to any treatment. To identify distinguishing TCR V-J signatures, a discovery cohort of around 100 patients was used, comprising 43 with Graves' ophthalmopathy and 57 with stable Graves' hyperthyroidism. Whether ophthalmopathy could be predicted prospectively was tested in an independent validation cohort made up of approximately 19 hyperthyroidism patients plus 17 patients who later progressed to ophthalmopathy. The approximately 98 discovery patients were randomly divided into training and test sets at a 7:3 ratio. The study also compared thyroid tissue and blood T-cell repertoires from several Graves' hyperthyroidism patients. Once sampling was done, hyperthyroidism patients were given methimazole at a starting dose of 30 mg daily, whereas ophthalmopathy patients were given high-dose intravenous methylprednisolone. The paper reports TCR Vbeta CDR3 sequencing of approximately 140 peripheral blood samples: fewer than 50 ophthalmopathy, roughly 74 hyperthyroidism and approximately 17 progressor patients. Overall results and qualifications from the work: Blood samples also contained most of the expanded thyroid clonotypes (frequency above 0.001), which suggests that blood repertoires may reflect thyroid immune responses. No statistical method was used to set the sample size in advance, and investigators knew the group allocation. Ophthalmopathy was separated from stable hyperthyroidism by a 13 V-J signature model, with about 88% sensitivity and about 81% specificity obtained in cross-validation and 80%/75% obtained in testing. During validation, the model predicted progression to ophthalmopathy a median of approximately 6 months ahead of onset, with roughly 65% sensitivity and about 72% specificity.

Amplification of TCR beta CDR3 regions was carried out from RNA transcripts. The first round of RT-PCR for the TCR CDR3 was performed with the HTBI primer set and the Qiagen OneStep RT-PCR kit. The libraries were constructed in a second round of multiplex PCR and then size-selected and purified. The libraries were sequenced on an Illumina HiSeq2000 using paired-end 100 bp reads. For the original study's pipeline: Raw data were processed with SOAPnuke, discarding reads with adapters, uncalled bases, mean Phred below 15, or no exact constant-primer or identifier match. High-quality paired reads were merged with COPE v1.2.5, and unique nucleotide sequences were defined as clonotypes. MiTCR v1.1 was used to align the clonotypes against IMGT TRBV, TRBD and TRBJ reference segments. The analysis was restricted to V-J combinations with a frequency above 0.0001, which together covered roughly 99% of the repertoires. The TCS score was defined as F50 (clonal expansion) divided by E x V (chaos), with BLOSUM62-based TCRdist calculated between CDR3 peptides within each V-J. Welch's t-statistics and random forest reduced roughly 500 V-J features to fewer than 15, which were used in a naive Bayes classifier (R e1071). In-frame beta chains were kept once TCRdb had trimmed the public reads at Q25 with fastp and called clones with MiXCR. Rows are combined by CDR3 protein, so each entry shows the most common genes and DNA. The V and J calls follow TCRdb's processing rather than the paper's. The sample table contains about 640,000 distinct CDR3 sequences; only one count was recorded for less than 25% of them. The ten largest make up under 35% of the sample.

Including cysteine and phenylalanine, the CDR3 has 13 amino acids. Of the read, only the CDR3 DNA is kept; its 39 bases are in frame from base 1. Trimming removed 2 bases from V and 7 bases from J, leaving 9 bases between the germline ends. According to the germline V gene, CDR1 reads MDHEN and CDR2 reads SYDVKM. As to this clonotype: The clone's antigen remains unknown. Per-base qualities were not stored, and no clone one base away is much larger.

Ophthalmopathy patients had moderately to severely active disease, with a Clinical Activity Score of 3 or more, a NOSPECS grade of 4 or more, and a disease duration of less than 3 months. Exclusion was applied to patients with uncontrolled infections, other autoimmune diseases, pregnancy or lactation. Diagnoses relied on clinical symptoms, serum thyroxine and TRAb, thyroid ultrasound and orbital computed tomography. PBMCs were isolated from about 9.2 ml of fresh peripheral blood by Ficoll-Paque density gradient centrifugation. Total RNA was extracted with Trizol reagent, and quality was checked on an Agilent 2100 Bioanalyzer.

The clonotype comes from a man between 25 and 39 years old with Graves' ophthalmopathy. The sequencing input was blood. Recombination joined TRBV28 with TRBJ2-1; a tentative D call is TRBD2 (5 bases match). The sequence in DNA is TGTGCCAGCAGTTTACCCGGGGAAAATGAGCAGTTCTTC. This gives the protein CASSLPGENEQFF.